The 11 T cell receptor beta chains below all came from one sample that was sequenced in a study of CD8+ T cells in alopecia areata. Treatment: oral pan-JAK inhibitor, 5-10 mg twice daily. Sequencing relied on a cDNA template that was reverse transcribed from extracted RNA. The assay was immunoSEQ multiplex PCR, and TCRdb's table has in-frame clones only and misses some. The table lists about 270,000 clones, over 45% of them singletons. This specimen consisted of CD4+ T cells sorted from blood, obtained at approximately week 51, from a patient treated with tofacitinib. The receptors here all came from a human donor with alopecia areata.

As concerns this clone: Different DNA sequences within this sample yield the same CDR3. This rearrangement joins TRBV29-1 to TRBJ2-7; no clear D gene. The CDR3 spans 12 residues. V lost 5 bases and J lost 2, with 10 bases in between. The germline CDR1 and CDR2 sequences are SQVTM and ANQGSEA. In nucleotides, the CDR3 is TGCAGCGTTCTGACCGGGCCCTACGAGCAGTACTTC. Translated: CSVLTGPYEQYF.

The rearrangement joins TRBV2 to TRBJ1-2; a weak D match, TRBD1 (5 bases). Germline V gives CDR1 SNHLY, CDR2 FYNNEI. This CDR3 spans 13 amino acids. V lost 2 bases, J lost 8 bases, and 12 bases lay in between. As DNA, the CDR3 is TGTGCCAGCAGTGAAATCAGGGATGGGGGCTACACCTTC. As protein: CASSEIRDGGYTF.

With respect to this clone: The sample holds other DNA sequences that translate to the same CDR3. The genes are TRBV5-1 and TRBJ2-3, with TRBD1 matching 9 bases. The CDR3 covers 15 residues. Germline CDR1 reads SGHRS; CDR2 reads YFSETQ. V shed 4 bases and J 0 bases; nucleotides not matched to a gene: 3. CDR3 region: CASSPGQGSTDTQYF. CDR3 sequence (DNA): TGCGCCAGCAGCCCCGGACAGGGGAGCACAGATACGCAGTATTTT.

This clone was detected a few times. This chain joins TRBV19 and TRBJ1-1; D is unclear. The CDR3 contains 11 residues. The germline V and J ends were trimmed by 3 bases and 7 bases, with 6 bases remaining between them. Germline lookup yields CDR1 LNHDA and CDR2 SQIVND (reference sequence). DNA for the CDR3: TGTGCCAGTAGTATTAGGAGTGAAGCTTTCTTT. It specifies CASSIRSEAFF.

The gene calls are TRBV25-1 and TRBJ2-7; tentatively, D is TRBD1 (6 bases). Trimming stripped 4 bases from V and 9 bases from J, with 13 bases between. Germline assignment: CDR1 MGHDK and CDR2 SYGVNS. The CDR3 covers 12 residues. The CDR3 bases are TGTGCCAGCAGTGTCCAGGGGCACCGGCAGTACTTC. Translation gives CASSVQGHRQYF.

CDR3 region: CAWSTSGWEGAFF. In DNA, the CDR3 is TGTGCCTGGAGTACGAGTGGGTGGGAGGGAGCTTTCTTT. The J gene is TRBJ1-1, the V gene TRBV30, with unresolved D. Trimming removed 2 bases at V and 10 bases at J, with 17 bases between. The CDR3 is made up of 13 amino acids. From germline, CDR1 is GTSNPN and CDR2 SVGIG (reference sequence).

CDR3 amino acids: CASSVVTGDTQYF. Written as DNA, the CDR3 is TGTGCCAGCAGCGTAGTGACTGGTGATACGCAGTATTTT. This chain joins TRBV9 and TRBJ2-3; D gene uncertain. Germline loops: CDR1 SGDLS, CDR2 YYNGEE. Trimming removed 0 bases from V and 6 bases from J, with 8 bases in between. The CDR3 consists of 13 residues.

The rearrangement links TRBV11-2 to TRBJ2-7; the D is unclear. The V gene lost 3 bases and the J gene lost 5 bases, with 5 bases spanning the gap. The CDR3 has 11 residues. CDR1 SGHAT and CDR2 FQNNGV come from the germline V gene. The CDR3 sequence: CASSFGHEQYF. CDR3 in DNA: TGTGCCAGCAGCTTTGGGCACGAGCAGTACTTC.

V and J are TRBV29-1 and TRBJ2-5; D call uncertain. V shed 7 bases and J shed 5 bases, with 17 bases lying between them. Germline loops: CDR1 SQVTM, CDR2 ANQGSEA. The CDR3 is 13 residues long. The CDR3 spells CSADTLVRETQYF. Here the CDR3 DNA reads TGCAGCGCTGACACTCTCGTCAGGGAGACCCAGTACTTC.

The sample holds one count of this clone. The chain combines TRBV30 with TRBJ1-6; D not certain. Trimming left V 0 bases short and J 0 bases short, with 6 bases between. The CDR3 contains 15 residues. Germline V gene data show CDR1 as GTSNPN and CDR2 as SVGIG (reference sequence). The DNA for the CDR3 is TGTGCCTGGAGTGTATACGGCTCCTATAATTCACCCCTCCACTTT. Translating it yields CAWSVYGSYNSPLHF.

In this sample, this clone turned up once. CDR3 sequence reads: CASSLVAGVEQFF. DNA for the CDR3: TGTGCCAGCAGCTTAGTAGCGGGGGTTGAGCAGTTCTTC. This sequence joins TRBV11-1 and TRBJ2-1, with 9 bases fitting TRBD2. The CDR3 sequence is 13 residues long. Germline CDR1 is SGHAT and CDR2 is FQDESV (reference sequence). V gave up 1 base and J gave up 9 bases; unmatched junction bases: 1.